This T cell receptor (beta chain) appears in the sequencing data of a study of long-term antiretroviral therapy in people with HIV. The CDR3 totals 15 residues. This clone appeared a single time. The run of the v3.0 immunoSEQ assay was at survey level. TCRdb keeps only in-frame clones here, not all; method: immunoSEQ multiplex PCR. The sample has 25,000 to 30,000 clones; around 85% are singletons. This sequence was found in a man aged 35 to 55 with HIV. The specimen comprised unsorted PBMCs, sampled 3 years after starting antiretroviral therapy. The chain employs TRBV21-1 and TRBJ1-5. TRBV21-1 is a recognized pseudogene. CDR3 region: CASSKGWDSNQPQHF. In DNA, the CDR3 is TGTGCCAGCAGCAAAGGGTGGGATAGCAATCAGCCCCAGCATTTT.